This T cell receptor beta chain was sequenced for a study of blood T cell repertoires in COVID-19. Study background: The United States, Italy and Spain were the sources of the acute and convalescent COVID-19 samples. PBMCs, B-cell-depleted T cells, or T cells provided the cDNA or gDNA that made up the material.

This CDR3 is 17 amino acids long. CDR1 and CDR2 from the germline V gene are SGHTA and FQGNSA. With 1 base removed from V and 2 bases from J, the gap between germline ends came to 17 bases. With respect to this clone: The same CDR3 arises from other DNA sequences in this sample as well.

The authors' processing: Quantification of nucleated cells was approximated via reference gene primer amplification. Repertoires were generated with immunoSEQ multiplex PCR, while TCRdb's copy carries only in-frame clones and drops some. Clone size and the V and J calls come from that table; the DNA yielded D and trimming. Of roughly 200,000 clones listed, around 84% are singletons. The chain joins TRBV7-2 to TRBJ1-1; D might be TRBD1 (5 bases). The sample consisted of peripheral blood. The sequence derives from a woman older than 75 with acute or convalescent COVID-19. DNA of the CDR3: TGTGCCAGCAGCTTAGGAGGCAGGGAGGGGCGAAACACTGAAGCTTTCTTT. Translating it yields CASSLGGREGRNTEAFF.